The present TCR beta chain was sequenced within a study of T cells in Graves' hyperthyroidism and ophthalmopathy. Study results and limitations: Most clonotypes expanded in thyroid above 0.001 were likewise present in blood.

Amplification of TCR beta CDR3 regions used RNA as the template. First-round RT-PCR of the TCR CDR3 relied on the HTBI primer set. From the multiplex PCR reads, TCRdb called clonotypes with MiXCR, one entry per CDR3 protein. Of 500,000 to 650,000 distinct CDR3 sequences listed, about 14% are singletons. This clonotype has at least ten counts. As yet, its antigen is unknown. Sequenced material: blood. This TCR derives from a woman aged 50 to 60 with Graves' ophthalmopathy.

CDR3: CSATRLAVSYNEQFF. The DNA for the CDR3 is TGCAGTGCCACAAGACTAGCGGTATCCTACAATGAGCAGTTCTTC. The V call is TRBV20-1, the J call TRBJ2-1; 9 bases are a match to TRBD2. J gave up 1 base and V 6 bases, and 7 bases lay outside the gene matches. The CDR3 consists of 15 residues. In germline, CDR1 is DFQATT, CDR2 SNEGSKA (reference sequence).